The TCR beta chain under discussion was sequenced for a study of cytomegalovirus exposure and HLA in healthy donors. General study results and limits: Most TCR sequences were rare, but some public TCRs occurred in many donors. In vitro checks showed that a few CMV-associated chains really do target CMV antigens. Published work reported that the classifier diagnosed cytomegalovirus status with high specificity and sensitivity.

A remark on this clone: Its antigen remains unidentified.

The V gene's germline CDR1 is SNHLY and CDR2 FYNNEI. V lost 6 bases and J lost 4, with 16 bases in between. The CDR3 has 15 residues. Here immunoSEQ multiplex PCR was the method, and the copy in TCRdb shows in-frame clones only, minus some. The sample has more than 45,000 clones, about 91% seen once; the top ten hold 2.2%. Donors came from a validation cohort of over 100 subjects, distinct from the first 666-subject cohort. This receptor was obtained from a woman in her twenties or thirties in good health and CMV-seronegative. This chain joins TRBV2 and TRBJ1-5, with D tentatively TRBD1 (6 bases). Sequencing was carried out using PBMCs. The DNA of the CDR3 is TGTGCCAGCAGGATGAGATGGACAGAGAATCAGCCCCAGCATTTT. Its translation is CASRMRWTENQPQHF. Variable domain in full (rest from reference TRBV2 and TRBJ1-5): EPEVTQTPSHQVTQMGQEVILRCVPISNHLYFYWYRQILGQKVEFLVSFYNNEISEKSEIFDDQFSVERPDGSNFTLKIRSTKLEDSAMYFCASRMRWTENQPQHFGDGTRLSIL.